This TCR beta chain was identified during a study of cytomegalovirus exposure and HLA in healthy donors. Study-level results: Reports indicated that the classifier achieved high specificity and sensitivity in diagnosing cytomegalovirus status. For most TCR sequences rarity was the rule, although some public TCRs occurred in many donors.

Turning to this clone: As yet, its antigen is unknown.

Profiled with immunoSEQ multiplex PCR; TCRdb holds only in-frame clones, not every one. The sample shows just under 75,000 clones, roughly 94% of them seen only once. The germline V gene encodes CDR1 LGHNA and CDR2 YSLEER. Trimming pared 1 base from V and 5 bases from J, leaving 12 bases between. The CDR3 covers 14 residues. The material sequenced was PBMCs. The sequence derives from a woman younger than 30 in good health and CMV-seropositive. V gene TRBV4-3 combines with J gene TRBJ2-7, with TRBD1 as a possible D gene (5 bases). Written as DNA, the CDR3 is TGCGCCAGCAGCCAAGCTCAGGGATACCACGAGCAGTACTTC. Translating gives CASSQAQGYHEQYF.